This T cell receptor beta chain was sequenced in a study of CD4 T cells in relation to SARS-CoV-2 and coronaviruses. Whole-study context: Of the patients, 7 to 9 were male, 4 female, two Hispanic. The HLA restriction of the shared crossreactive spike epitopes was mapped.

This CDR3 region has 14 residues. Germline CDR1 is SGHKS and CDR2 is YYEKEE (reference sequence). Trimming pared 0 bases from V and 2 bases from J, leaving 9 bases between. Generated by immunoSEQ multiplex PCR, the TCRdb table keeps only in-frame clones and is missing some. The sample has about 36,000 clones; over 65% are singletons. In the case of this clone: Its antigen is still unknown.

Material: memory CD4+ T cells from PBMCs, cultured in vitro. This chain connects TRBV5-5 to TRBJ2-7; D ambiguous. This TCR was sampled from an adult with COVID-19. The CDR3 DNA reads TGTGCCAGCAGCTTGGTGCAGGCCGCCTACGAGCAGTACTTC. It is translated as CASSLVQAAYEQYF.